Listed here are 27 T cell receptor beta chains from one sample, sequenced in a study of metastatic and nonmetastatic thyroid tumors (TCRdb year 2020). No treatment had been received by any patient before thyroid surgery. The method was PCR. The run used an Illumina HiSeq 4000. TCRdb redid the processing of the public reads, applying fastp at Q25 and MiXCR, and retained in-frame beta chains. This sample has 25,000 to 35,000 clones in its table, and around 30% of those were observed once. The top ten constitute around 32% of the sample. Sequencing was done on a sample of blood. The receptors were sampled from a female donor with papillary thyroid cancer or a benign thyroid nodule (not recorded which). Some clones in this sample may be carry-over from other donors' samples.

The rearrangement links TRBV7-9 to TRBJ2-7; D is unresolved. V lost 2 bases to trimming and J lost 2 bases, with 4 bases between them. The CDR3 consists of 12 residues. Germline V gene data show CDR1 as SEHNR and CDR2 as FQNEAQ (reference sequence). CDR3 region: CASSLLAYEQYF. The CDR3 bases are TGTGCCAGCAGCTTACTAGCCTACGAGCAGTACTTC.

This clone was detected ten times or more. The CDR3 protein is CASETGSSREKLFF. Here the CDR3 DNA reads TGTGCCAGCGAAACGGGCAGTTCTAGGGAAAAACTGTTTTTT. The rearrangement joins TRBV6-1 to TRBJ1-4; no definite D call. This CDR3 has 14 amino acids. Trimming shortened V by 8 bases and J by 8 bases, and 18 bases separated the two germline ends. Per germline, CDR1 MNHNS and CDR2 SASEGT.

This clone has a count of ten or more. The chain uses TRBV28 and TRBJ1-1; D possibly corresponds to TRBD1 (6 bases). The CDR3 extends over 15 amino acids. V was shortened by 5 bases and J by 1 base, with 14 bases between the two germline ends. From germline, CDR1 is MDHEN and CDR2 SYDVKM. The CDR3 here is CASSIQGPRNTEAFF. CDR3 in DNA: TGTGCCAGCAGTATTCAGGGGCCTAGGAACACTGAAGCTTTCTTT. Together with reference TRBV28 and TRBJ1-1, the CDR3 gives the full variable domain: DVKVTQSSRYLVKRTGEKVFLECVQDMDHENMFWYRQDPGLGLRLIYFSYDVKMKEKGDIPEGYSVSREKKERFSLILESASTNQTSMYLCASSIQGPRNTEAFFGQGTRLTVV.

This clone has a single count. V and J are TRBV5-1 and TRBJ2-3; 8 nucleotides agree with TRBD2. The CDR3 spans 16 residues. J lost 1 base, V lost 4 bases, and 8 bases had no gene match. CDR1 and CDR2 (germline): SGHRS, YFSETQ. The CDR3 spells CASSTTSGGRTDTQYF. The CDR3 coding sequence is TGCGCCAGCAGCACCACTAGCGGAGGGCGCACAGATACGCAGTATTTT.

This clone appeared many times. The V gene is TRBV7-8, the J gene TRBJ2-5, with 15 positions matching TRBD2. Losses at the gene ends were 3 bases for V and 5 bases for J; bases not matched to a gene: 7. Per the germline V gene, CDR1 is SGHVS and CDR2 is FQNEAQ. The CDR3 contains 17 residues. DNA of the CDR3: TGTGCCAGCAGCTTGGGACTAGCGGGAGGAGGCTGGGAGACCCAGTACTTC. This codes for CASSLGLAGGGWETQYF.

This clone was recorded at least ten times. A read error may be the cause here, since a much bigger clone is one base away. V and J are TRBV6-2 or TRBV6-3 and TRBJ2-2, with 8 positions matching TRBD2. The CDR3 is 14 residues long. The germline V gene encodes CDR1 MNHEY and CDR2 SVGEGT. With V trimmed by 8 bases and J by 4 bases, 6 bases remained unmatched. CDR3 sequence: CASGSSGSTGELFF. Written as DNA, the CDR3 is TGTGCCAGCGGTTCGAGCGGGAGCACCGGGGAGCTGTTTTTT.

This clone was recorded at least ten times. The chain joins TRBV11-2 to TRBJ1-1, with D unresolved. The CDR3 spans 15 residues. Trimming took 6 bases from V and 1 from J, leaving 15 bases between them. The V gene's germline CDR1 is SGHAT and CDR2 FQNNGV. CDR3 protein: CASRRPGKANTEAFF. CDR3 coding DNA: TGTGCCAGCAGGCGACCGGGCAAGGCGAACACTGAAGCTTTCTTT.

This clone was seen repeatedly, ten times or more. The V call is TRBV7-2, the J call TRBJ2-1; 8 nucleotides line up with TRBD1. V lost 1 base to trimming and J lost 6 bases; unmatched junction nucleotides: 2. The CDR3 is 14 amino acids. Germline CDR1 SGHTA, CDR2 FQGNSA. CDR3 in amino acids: CASSLGTGSNEQFF. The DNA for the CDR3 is TGTGCCAGCAGCTTAGGGACAGGGTCCAATGAGCAGTTCTTC.

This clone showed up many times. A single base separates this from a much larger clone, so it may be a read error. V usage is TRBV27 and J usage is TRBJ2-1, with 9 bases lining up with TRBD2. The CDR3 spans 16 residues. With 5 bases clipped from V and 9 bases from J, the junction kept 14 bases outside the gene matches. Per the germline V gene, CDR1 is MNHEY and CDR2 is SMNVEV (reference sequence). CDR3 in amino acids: CASSLLGGRARTEQFF. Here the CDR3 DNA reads TGTGCCAGCAGTCTCCTGGGCGGGAGGGCGAGGACTGAGCAGTTCTTC.

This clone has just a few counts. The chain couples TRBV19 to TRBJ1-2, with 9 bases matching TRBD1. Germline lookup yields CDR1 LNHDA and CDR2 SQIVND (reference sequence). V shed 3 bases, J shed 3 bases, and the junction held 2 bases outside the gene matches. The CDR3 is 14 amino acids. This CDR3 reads CASSITGGDYGYTF. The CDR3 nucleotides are TGTGCCAGTAGTATCACAGGGGGCGACTATGGCTACACCTTC.

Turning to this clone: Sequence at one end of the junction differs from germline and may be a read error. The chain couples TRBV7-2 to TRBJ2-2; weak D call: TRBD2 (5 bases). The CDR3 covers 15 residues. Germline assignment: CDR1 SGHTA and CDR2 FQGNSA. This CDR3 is CASSLVAVNTGELFF. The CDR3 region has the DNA TGTGCCAGCAGCTTAGTCGCGGTGAACACCGGGGAGCTATTTTTT.

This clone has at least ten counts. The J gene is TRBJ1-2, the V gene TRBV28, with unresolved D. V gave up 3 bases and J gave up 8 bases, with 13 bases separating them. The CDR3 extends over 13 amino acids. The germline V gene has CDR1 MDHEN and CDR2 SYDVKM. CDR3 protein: CASSFQASIGYTF. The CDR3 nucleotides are TGTGCCAGCAGTTTCCAGGCCTCTATAGGCTACACCTTC.

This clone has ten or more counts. The CDR3 nucleotides are TGTGCCAGCAGCTTAGTAGGGAACACTGAAGCTTTCTTT. It encodes CASSLVGNTEAFF. V and J are TRBV7-3 and TRBJ1-1; D remains ambiguous. The V and J ends lost 2 bases and 1 base respectively, with 5 bases between them. The CDR3 runs 13 residues. Per germline, CDR1 SGHTA and CDR2 FQGTGA.

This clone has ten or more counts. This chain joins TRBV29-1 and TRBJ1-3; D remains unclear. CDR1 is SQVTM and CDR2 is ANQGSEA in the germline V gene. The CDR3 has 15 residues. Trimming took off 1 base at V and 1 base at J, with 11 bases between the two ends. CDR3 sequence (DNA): TGCAGCGTTGAAGGGGCCTTCGGTTCTGGAAACACCATATATTTT. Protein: CSVEGAFGSGNTIYF.

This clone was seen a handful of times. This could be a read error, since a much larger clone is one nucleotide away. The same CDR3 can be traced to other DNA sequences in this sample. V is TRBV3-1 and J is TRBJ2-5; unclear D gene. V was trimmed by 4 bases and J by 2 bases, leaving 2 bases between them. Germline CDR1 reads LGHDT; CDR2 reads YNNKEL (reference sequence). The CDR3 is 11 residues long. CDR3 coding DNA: TGTGCCAGCAGCCTACAAGAGACCCAGTACTTC. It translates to CASSLQETQYF.

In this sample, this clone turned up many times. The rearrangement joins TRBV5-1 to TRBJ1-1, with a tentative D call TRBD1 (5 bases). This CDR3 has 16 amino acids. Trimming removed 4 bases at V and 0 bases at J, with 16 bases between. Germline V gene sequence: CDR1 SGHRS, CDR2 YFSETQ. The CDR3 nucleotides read TGCGCCAGCAGCCCGGAAGGGACTTCCATGAACACTGAAGCTTTCTTT. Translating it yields CASSPEGTSMNTEAFF.

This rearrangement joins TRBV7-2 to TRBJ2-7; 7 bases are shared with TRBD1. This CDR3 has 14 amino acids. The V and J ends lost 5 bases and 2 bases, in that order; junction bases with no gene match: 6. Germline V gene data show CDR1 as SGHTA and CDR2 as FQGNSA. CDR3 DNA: TGTGCCAGCAGCCATCGGGACAGTGCCTACGAGCAGTACTTC. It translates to CASSHRDSAYEQYF.

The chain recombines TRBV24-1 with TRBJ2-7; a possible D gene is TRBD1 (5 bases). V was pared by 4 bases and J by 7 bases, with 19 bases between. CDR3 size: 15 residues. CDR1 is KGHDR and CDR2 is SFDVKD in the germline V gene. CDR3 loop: CATSDPGTGIGEQYF. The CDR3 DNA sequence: TGTGCCACCAGTGACCCCGGTACAGGCATTGGGGAGCAGTACTTC.

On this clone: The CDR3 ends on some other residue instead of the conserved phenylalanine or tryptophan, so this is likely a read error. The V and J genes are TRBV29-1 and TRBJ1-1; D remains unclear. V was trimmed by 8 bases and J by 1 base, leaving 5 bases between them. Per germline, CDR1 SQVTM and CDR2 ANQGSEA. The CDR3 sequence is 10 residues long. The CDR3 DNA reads TGCAGCATCAAGAACACTGAAGCTTTCCTT. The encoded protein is CSIKNTEAFL.

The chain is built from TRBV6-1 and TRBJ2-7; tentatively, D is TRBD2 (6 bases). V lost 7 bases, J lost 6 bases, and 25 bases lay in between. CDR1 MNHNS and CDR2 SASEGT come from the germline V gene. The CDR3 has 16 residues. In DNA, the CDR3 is TGTGCCAGCAAGGAGGGTGTCGGCCATGGGGGTTCCGAGCAGTACTTC. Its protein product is CASKEGVGHGGSEQYF.

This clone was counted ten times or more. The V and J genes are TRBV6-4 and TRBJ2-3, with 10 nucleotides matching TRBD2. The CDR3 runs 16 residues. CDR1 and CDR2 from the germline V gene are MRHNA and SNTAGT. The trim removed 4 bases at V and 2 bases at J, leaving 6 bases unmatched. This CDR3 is CASSARTSGDTDTQYF. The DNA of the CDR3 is TGTGCCAGCAGTGCCAGGACTAGCGGAGACACAGATACGCAGTATTTT.

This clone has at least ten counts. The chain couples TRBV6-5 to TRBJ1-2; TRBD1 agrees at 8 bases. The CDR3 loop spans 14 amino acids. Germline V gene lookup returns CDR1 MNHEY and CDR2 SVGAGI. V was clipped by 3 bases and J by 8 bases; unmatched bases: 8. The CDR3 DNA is TGTGCCAGCAGTTATACAGGGGGGAATGAGGGCTACACCTTC. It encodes CASSYTGGNEGYTF.

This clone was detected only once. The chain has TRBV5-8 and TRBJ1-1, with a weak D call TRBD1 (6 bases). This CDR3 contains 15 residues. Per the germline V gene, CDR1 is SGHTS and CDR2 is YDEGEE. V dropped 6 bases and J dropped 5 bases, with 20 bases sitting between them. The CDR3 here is CASTLGHGVGTEAFF. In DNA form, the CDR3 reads TGTGCCAGCACCCTGGGACATGGGGTAGGTACTGAAGCTTTCTTT.

The CDR3 sequence: CASSLPPGQAPYGYTF. The CDR3 DNA reads as TGTGCCAGCAGCTTGCCTCCGGGACAGGCGCCGTATGGCTACACCTTC. V is TRBV5-6 and J is TRBJ1-2, with 8 bases matching TRBD1. Unmatched junction bases numbered 10, after V lost 1 base and J lost 5 bases. There are 16 residues in the CDR3. CDR1 and CDR2 (germline): SGHDT, YYEEEE.

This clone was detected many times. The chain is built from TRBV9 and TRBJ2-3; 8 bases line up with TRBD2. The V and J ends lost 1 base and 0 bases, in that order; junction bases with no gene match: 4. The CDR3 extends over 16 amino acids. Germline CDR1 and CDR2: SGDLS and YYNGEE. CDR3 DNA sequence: TGTGCCAGCAGCGTATTGGCGGGAGGTAGCACAGATACGCAGTATTTT. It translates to CASSVLAGGSTDTQYF.

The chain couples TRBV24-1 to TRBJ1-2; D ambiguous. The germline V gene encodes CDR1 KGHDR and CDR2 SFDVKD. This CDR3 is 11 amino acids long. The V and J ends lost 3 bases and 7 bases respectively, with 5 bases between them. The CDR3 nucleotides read TGTGCCACCAGTGATGAGTCTGGCTACACCTTC. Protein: CATSDESGYTF.

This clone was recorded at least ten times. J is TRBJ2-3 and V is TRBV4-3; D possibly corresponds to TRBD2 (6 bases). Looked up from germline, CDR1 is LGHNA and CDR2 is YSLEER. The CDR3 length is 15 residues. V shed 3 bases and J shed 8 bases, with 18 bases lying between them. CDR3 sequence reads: CASSHVAGSRGTQYF. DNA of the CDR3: TGCGCCAGCAGCCACGTTGCCGGGAGTCGGGGTACGCAGTATTTT.